This T cell receptor (beta chain) was sequenced in a study of T-cell memory formation after mild COVID-19 (dated by TCRdb to the early 2020s). Background for the entire study: TCR sequence clusters from the two donors were largely donor specific. The cohort comprised two young, previously healthy adult volunteers, one female and one male. T-cell clones expanding and contracting after mild COVID-19 in a couple of donors were tracked by longitudinal TCRalpha and TCRbeta repertoire sequencing. Findings and caveats that apply to the study as a whole: Some responding clones were detected in pre-infection memory, which suggested that pre-existing cross-reactive memory T cells had joined the SARS-CoV-2 response. Only two mild cases were covered in the study, and larger cohorts including severe cases with pre-infection samples were considered necessary. Contracting CD4+ clones appeared mostly in the CM and EM memory subsets, whereas CD8+ clones were enriched in EMRA. Clones that contracted from day 15 to 85 showed balanced CD4/CD8 phenotypes, whereas a second wave of clones that expanded from day 15 to 37 leaned towards CD4+. The second-wave clones that peaked on day 37 were not confirmed to be SARS-CoV-2 specific.

Ficoll-Paque density gradient centrifugation was the method used to isolate PBMCs. Instrument used: Illumina NovaSeq 6000. TCRalpha and TCRbeta cDNA libraries were built by 5'RACE with constant-segment primers, adding sample barcodes and unique molecular identifiers. Trizol reagent was used to extract RNA from every sample. Amplification of the libraries took two PCR steps, and the second step added a second sample barcode plus Illumina TruSeq adapters. The libraries were sequenced on an Illumina NovaSeq using 2 x 150 bp paired-end reads. Processing in the source paper ran as follows. With migec v1.2.7, reads were demultiplexed and then collapsed into UMI-guided consensus sequences. With mixcr v2.1.11, UMI consensuses were aligned to TRA and TRB V and J templates and assembled into clonotypes. Expanded or contracted clonotypes were those called significant by both edgeR and NoisET, with noise models trained on biological replicates. For edgeR calls, the thresholds were a false discovery rate-adjusted p below 0.01 and a log2 fold-change of 1. PCA with hierarchical clustering of max-normalized trajectories of the 1000 most abundant clonotypes was used as exploratory dynamics analysis. Separately sequenced CD4+ and CD8+ repertoires were used to assign the CD4 or CD8 phenotype of responding clones. Using fastp at Q25 and MiXCR, TCRdb reprocessed the public reads and kept productive beta chains. Under each unique CDR3 protein, matching rows form one entry showing the most common genes and DNA. The V and J calls come from TCRdb's annotation, not from the publication. This sample is represented by around 110,000 distinct CDR3 sequences; more than 15% of them were singletons. 25% to 30% of the sample rests with the top ten.

This clonotype was recorded a few times. Its antigen is not yet known. Base qualities are not at hand, and no much larger clone is one base apart. Cut back by 3 bases and 0 bases, the V and J ends lie 16 bases apart. CDR1 and CDR2 are read off the germline V gene as SGHVS and FNYEAQ. Measured from the cysteine to the phenylalanine, the CDR3 is 17 residues long. Solely the CDR3 DNA is kept, with 51 bases framed from the first base. The receptor comes from an adult woman who had mild COVID-19 (a few samples of this study predate the infection). The sample titles of this study are shuffled in the database, so cell type and time point are left out; the donor was told from shared clones. The specimen was PBMCs or a T cell subset sorted from them (not recorded which). The rearrangement joined TRBV7-6 to TRBJ2-3; TRBD2 is a possible D gene, resting on 6 matching bases. The CDR3 has the sequence CASSFSGEASSTDTQYF. Read as DNA, the sequence is TGTGCCAGCAGCTTCTCGGGGGAGGCGTCTAGCACAGATACGCAGTATTTT.